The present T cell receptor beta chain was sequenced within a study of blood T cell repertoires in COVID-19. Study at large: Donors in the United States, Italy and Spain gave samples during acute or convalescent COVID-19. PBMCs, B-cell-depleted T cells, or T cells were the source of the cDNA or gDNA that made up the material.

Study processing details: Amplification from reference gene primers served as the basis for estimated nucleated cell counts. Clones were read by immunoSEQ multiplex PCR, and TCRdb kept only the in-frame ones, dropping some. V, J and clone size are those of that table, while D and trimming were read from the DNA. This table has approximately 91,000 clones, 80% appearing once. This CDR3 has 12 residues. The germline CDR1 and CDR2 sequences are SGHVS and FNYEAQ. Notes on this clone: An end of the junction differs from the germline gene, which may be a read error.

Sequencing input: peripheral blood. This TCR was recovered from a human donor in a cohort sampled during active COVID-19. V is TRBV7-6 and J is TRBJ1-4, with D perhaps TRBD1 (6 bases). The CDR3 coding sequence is TGCGAAGGATCAGGGGTGCATGAAAAACTGTTTTTT. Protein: CEGSGVHEKLFF.